The 7 T cell receptor beta chains listed next were all sequenced from one sample in a study of blood T cell repertoires in COVID-19. Repertoires were generated with immunoSEQ multiplex PCR, while TCRdb's copy carries only in-frame clones and drops some. The table records some 150,000 clones, about 87% of them present only once. Sequencing was done on a sample of peripheral blood. Receptor source: a woman aged 55-75 years who had recovered from COVID-19.

Details on this clone: The sample holds other DNA sequences that translate to the same CDR3. The chain couples TRBV6-5 to TRBJ1-2; 9 positions agree with TRBD1. V lost 9 bases to trimming and J lost 7 bases; unmatched junction nucleotides: 6. CDR1 and CDR2 from the germline V gene are MNHEY and SVGAGI. CDR3 size: 12 residues. CDR3 loop: CASRTGESGYTF. CDR3 DNA sequence: TGTGCCAGTCGGACAGGGGAGAGTGGCTACACCTTC.

This rearrangement joins TRBV28 to TRBJ2-5; 14 bases match TRBD2. In germline, CDR1 is MDHEN, CDR2 SYDVKM. Losses at the gene ends were 6 bases for V and 5 bases for J; bases not matched to a gene: 8. The CDR3 is made up of 16 amino acids. CDR3 nucleotide sequence: TGTGCCAGCAGCAATGGACTAGCGGGGGGCCTGGAGACCCAGTACTTC. It is translated as CASSNGLAGGLETQYF. The full variable domain, in which reference TRBV28 and TRBJ2-5 provide the parts outside the CDR3, is DVKVTQSSRYLVKRTGEKVFLECVQDMDHENMFWYRQDPGLGLRLIYFSYDVKMKEKGDIPEGYSVSREKKERFSLILESASTNQTSMYLCASSNGLAGGLETQYFGPGTRLLVL.

The V and J genes are TRBV7-4 and TRBJ2-7, with D perhaps TRBD1 (6 bases). The CDR3 loop spans 16 amino acids. Germline lookup yields CDR1 SGHVT and CDR2 SQSDAQ. V was shortened by 5 bases and J by 1 base, with 18 bases between the two germline ends. The CDR3 sequence is CASSRGGAGASYEQYF. CDR3 sequence (DNA): TGTGCCAGCAGCCGAGGTGGGGCAGGGGCGTCCTACGAGCAGTACTTC.

The V call is TRBV20-1, the J call TRBJ2-2; D remains unclear. Germline V gene data show CDR1 as DFQATT and CDR2 as SNEGSKA (reference sequence). The V end lost 3 bases, the J end lost 6 bases, and 11 bases lay between the germline ends. CDR3 length: 13 residues. CDR3 amino acids: CSASGVVAGELFF. The CDR3 DNA is TGCAGTGCTAGTGGTGTAGTGGCCGGGGAGCTGTTTTTT.

J is TRBJ1-1 and V is TRBV11-2; tentatively, D is TRBD1 (5 bases). The CDR3 length is 15 residues. V was clipped by 5 bases and J by 1 base, with 14 bases between them. Germline-derived CDR1 and CDR2 are SGHAT and FQNNGV. Here the CDR3 DNA reads TGTGCCAGCAGCCCTTTCGCGGGGGGGAACACTGAAGCTTTCTTT. It specifies CASSPFAGGNTEAFF.

This clone appeared a single time. The V call is TRBV9, the J call TRBJ1-3; D is unclear. V lost 1 base and J 2 bases, leaving 10 bases between the germline ends. Per germline, CDR1 SGDLS and CDR2 YYNGEE. This CDR3 is built from 15 residues. CDR3 DNA sequence: TGTGCCAGCAGCGTAACCTCGAGTCCTGGAAACACCATATATTTT. Translated, it gives CASSVTSSPGNTIYF.

There are a few counts of this clone. The J gene is TRBJ2-3, the V gene TRBV6-6; 11 bases map to TRBD2. The junction had 2 bases not matched to a gene; V was cut back by 6 bases and J by 0 bases. Germline loops: CDR1 MNHNY, CDR2 SVGAGI (reference sequence). The CDR3 has 15 residues. CDR3 bases: TGTGCCAGCAGAGGGACTAGCGGAAGCACAGATACGCAGTATTTT. Translating gives CASRGTSGSTDTQYF.